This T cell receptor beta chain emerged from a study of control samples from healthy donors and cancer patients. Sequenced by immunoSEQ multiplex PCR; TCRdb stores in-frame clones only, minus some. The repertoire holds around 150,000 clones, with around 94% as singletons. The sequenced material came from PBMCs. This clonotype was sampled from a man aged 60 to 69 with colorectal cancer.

CDR3 DNA: TGTGCCAGCAGCTTAAGGTTGCAGGGGAACGAGCAGTACTTC. This translates into CASSLRLQGNEQYF. The chain recombines TRBV11-2 with TRBJ2-7, with D perhaps TRBD1 (6 bases). V was cut by 2 bases and J by 5 bases, with 13 bases left in between. The CDR3 covers 14 residues. Germline values: CDR1 SGHAT, CDR2 FQNNGV.